This T cell receptor beta chain was captured in a study of shared clonotypes between healthy human individuals. In the naive CD8 group, cells lacked CD45RO and were positively selected for CCR7, so terminally differentiated effector memory CD45RA+ cells were left out. Trimming cost V 3 bases and J 3 bases, with 19 bases left between them. The CDR3 runs 17 residues. Germline CDR1 MNHNS, CDR2 SASEGT. Sequencing was performed with immunoSEQ multiplex PCR; in TCRdb, only in-frame clones are kept and a portion is missing. Of some 2 million clones detected, over 85% appear once; the ten largest clones hold around 1.2%.

Sequenced: naive CD8+ T cells sorted from blood. The rearrangement links TRBV6-1 to TRBJ2-3; D not certain. The receptor was isolated from a man aged 18-30 years in good health. CDR3 bases: TGTGCCAGCAGTGATGTGGCGAGGAGAGTGAGTACAGATACGCAGTATTTT. Encoded protein: CASSDVARRVSTDTQYF.